This T cell receptor beta chain was recovered during a study of blood T cell repertoires in COVID-19. Across the whole study: Whether acute or convalescent, the COVID-19 samples came from the United States, Italy and Spain.

V was pared by 1 base and J by 5 bases, with 12 bases between. The CDR3 contains 14 residues. Per the germline V gene, CDR1 is SGHRS and CDR2 is YFSETQ. Generated by immunoSEQ multiplex PCR, the TCRdb table keeps only in-frame clones and is missing some. The table lists around 300,000 clones, around 87% of them singletons, with approximately 5% in the top ten. Recovery among Cohort 3 donors was established by two negative PCRs, clearance, or symptom resolution. Sequencing was performed on PBMCs or T cells enriched from blood (not recorded which). This sequence originates from a woman aged 25 to 39 who had recovered from COVID-19. The rearrangement links TRBV5-1 to TRBJ2-5; possible D gene TRBD1, 5 bases. The CDR3 reads CASSLLGAQETQYF. Written as DNA, the CDR3 is TGCGCCAGCAGCTTGCTAGGGGCGCAGGAGACCCAGTACTTC.